This TCR beta chain was recovered during a study of blood T cell repertoires in COVID-19. Only in-frame clones appear in the TCRdb table, and some are missing; sequencing was by immunoSEQ multiplex PCR. This sample has fewer than 200,000 clones, with 85% found just once. This CDR3 is built from 14 residues. Trimming left V 1 base short and J 6 bases short, with 10 bases between. Germline assignment: CDR1 LNHDA and CDR2 SQIVND (reference sequence). The TCR comes from a human donor with acute or convalescent COVID-19. The donor label of this sample is uncertain. The chain recombines TRBV19 with TRBJ1-5, with TRBD1 as a possible D gene (6 bases). Input material: peripheral blood. The DNA of the CDR3 is TGTGCCAGTAGTATAGCACAGGGTAGTCAGCCCCAGCATTTT. Amino acids: CASSIAQGSQPQHF.